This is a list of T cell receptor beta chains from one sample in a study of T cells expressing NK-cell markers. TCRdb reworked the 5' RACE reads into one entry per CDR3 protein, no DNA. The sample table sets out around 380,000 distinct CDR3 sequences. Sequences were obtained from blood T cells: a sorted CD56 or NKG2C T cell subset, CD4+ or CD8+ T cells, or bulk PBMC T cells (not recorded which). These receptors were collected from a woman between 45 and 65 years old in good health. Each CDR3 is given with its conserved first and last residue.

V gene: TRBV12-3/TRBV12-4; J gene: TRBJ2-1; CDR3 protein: CASSPPTVINEQFF
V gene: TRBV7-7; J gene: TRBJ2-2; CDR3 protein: CASSGLWTGELFF
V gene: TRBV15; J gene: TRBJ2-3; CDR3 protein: CATSIVATDTQYF
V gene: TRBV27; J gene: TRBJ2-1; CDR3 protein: CASSFSRPQGSGLYNEQFF
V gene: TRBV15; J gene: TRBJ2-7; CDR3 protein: CATSREVSGSGEQYF
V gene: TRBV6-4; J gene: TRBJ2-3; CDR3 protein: CASSDSAGGSDTQYF
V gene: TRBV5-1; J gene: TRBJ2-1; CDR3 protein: CASSRTATGTAYNEQFF
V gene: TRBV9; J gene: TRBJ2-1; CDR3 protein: CASSVGLAGGNEQFF
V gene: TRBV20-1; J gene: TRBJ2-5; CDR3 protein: CSARAGGLAGVSQETQYF
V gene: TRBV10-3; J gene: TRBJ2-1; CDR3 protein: CAPEEASNEQFF
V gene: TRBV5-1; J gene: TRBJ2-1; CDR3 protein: CASSGDALNEQFF
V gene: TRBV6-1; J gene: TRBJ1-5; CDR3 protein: CASIDGGNQPQHF
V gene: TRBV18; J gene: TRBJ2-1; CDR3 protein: CASSHATSNEQFF
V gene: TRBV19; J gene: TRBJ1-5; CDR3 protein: CASSILGGLVQPQHF
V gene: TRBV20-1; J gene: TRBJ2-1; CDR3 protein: CSARDGLKTYNEQFF
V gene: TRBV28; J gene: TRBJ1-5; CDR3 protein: CASSIRTRWQPQHF
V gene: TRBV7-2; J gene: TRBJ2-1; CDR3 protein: CASSLGGYQNEQFF
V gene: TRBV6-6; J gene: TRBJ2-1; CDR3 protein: CASTILGNEQFF
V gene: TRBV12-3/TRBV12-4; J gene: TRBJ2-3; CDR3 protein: CASRPHGGVDTQYF
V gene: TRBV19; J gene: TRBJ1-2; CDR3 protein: CASSILEGAYGYTF
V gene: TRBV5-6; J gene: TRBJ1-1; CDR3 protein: CASSLDRGGGDTEAFF
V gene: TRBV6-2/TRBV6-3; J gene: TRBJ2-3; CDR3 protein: CASSYSAGQNTQYF
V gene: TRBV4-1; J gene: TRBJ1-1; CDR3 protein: CASSQSPGTEGRTEAFF
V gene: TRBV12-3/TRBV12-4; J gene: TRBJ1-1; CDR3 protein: CASTMRTGSVKAFF
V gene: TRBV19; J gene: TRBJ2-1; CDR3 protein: CASSSSPRANEQFF
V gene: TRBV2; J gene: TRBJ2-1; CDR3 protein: CASRGDSPIAGEQFF
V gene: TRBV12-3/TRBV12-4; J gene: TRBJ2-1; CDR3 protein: CASSNPTVYNEQFF
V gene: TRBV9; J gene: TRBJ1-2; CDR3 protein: CASSVGYRGHGYTF
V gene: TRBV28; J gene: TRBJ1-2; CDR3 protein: CASSFGQGVGYTF
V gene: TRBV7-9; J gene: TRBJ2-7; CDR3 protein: CASSLRNSYEQYF
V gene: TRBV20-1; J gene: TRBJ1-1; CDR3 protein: CSAERGGTEAFF
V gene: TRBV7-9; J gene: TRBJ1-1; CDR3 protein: CASRGDTARADGRTEAFF
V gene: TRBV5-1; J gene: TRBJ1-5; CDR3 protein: CASSLAGTLVEPQHF
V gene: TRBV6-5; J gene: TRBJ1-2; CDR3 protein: CASFDYRGGHGYTF
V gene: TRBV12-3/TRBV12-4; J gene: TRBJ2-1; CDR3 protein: CASSPLGQGSFSEQFF
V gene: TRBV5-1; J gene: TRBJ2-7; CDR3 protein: CASSLVAGASYEQYF
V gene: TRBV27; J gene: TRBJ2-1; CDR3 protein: CASSSGDVINEQFF
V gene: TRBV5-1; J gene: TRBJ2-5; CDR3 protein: CASSLLTSGKRGETQYF
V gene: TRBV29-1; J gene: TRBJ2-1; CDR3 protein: CSVGALLGNEQFF
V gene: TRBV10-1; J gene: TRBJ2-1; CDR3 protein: CASSESRQQSSYNEQFF
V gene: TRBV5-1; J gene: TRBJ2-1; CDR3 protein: CASSLEENEQFF
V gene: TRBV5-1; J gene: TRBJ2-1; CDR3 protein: CASSRGSPADEQFF
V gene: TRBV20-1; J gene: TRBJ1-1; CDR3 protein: CSARGPNEGRVTEAFF
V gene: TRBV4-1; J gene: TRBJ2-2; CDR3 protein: CASRRLAGLFGELFF
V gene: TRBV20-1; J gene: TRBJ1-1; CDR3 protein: CSAREVGLGAFF
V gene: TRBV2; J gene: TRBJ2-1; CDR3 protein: CASRGQNSNEQFF
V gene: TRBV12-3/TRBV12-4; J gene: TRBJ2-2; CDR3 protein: CASSTRERNTGELFF